This TCR beta chain is from a study of blood T cell repertoires in COVID-19. At the level of the study: The samples span acute and convalescent COVID-19 from the United States, Italy and Spain. PBMCs, B-cell-depleted T cells, or T cells were the source of the cDNA or gDNA that made up the material.

This clone showed up just once. Per the authors' pipeline: Nucleated cell counts were estimated from reference gene primer amplification. The repertoire was sequenced with immunoSEQ multiplex PCR; TCRdb's copy has only in-frame clones and lacks some. That table supplies the V and J calls and clone size; D and trimming were determined from the DNA. The sample carries fewer than 75,000 clones, approximately 92% recorded once. The material sequenced was peripheral blood. This receptor was taken from a man aged 45-60 years with active COVID-19.

In DNA, the CDR3 is TGTGCCAGCAGCCCCAAGATGCTAGCCACAGATACGCAGTATTTT. Amino acid sequence: CASSPKMLATDTQYF. This chain links TRBV6-6 with TRBJ2-3; possibly TRBD2 for D (5 bases). Germline V gene lookup returns CDR1 MNHNY and CDR2 SVGAGI (reference sequence). V was shortened by 6 bases and J by 2 bases, with 15 bases between the two germline ends. This CDR3 region has 15 residues.